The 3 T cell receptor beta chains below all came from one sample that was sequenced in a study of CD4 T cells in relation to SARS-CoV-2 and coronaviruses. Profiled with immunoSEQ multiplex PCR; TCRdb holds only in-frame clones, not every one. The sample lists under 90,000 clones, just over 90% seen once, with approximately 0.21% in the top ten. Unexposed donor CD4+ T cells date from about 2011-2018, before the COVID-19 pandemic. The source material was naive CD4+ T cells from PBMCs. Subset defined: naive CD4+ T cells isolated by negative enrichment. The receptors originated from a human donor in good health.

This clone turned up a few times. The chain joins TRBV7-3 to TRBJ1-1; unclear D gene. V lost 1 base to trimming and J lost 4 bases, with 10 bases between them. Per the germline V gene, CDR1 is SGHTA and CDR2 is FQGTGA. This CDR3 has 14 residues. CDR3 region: CASSLMGGGTEAFF. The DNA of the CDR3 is TGTGCCAGCAGCTTAATGGGAGGAGGCACTGAAGCTTTCTTT. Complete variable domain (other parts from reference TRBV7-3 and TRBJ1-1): GAGVSQTPSNKVTEKGKYVELRCDPISGHTALYWYRQSLGQGPEFLIYFQGTGAADDSGLPNDRFFAVRPEGSVSTLKIQRTERGDSAVYLCASSLMGGGTEAFFGQGTRLTVV.

The CDR3 spells CASSVESSFRDRVSKLFF. The CDR3 coding sequence is TGTGCCAGCAGCGTGGAATCCTCATTCCGGGACAGGGTGTCAAAACTGTTTTTT. The V gene is TRBV5-4, the J gene TRBJ1-4, with 9 positions matching TRBD1. Germline CDR1 is SGHNT and CDR2 is YYREEE (reference sequence). The CDR3 contains 18 residues. J was trimmed by 10 bases and V by 4 bases; bases with no gene match: 20.

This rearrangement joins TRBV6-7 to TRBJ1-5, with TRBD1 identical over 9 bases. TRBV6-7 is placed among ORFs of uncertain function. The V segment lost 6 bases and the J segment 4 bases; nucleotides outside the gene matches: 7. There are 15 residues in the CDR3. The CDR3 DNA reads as TGTGCCAGCAGCTCCAGGGACAGGGTGAATCAGCCCCAGCATTTT. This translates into CASSSRDRVNQPQHF.